The clone carrying this TCR beta chain was recorded a few times. The table came from immunoSEQ multiplex PCR; TCRdb's copy has only in-frame clones and leaves some out. The repertoire holds some 150,000 clones, with approximately 88% as singletons. This record belongs to a study of T cell responses to AZD1222 COVID-19 vaccine. The CDR3 length is 15 residues. The germline gives CDR1 SGHTS, CDR2 YDEGEE. V lost 4 bases and J lost 5; bases outside the gene matches: 6. The TCR comes from an adult in good health. Specimen: peripheral blood, collected on day 0 of AZD1222 vaccination. The chain combines TRBV5-8 with TRBJ2-1; TRBD1 matches 10 bases. CDR3 DNA sequence: TGTGCCAGCAGCAACCGGGACAGGGGTAACAATGAGCAGTTCTTC. This sequence encodes CASSNRDRGNNEQFF.